The rows below give T cell receptor beta chains drawn from one sample of a study of blood T cell repertoires in COVID-19. Profiled with immunoSEQ multiplex PCR; TCRdb holds only in-frame clones, not every one. This table holds 100,000 to 150,000 clones, roughly nine tenths found once. The sequencing sample was made of peripheral blood. Receptors were obtained from a woman in her sixties or seventies with COVID-19, enrolled during active disease. CDR3s include the opening cysteine and the closing phenylalanine or tryptophan. D genes are given only for firm matches. The listing skips clone size in some rows; elsewhere it reads once, few, many or a size class.

>NA|TRBJ1-1|NA|TRBV11-2
CASSLGGWEDARPEAFF
TGTGCCAGCAGCTTAGGGGGTTGGGAGGATGCGCGGCCTGAAGCTTTCTTT
>NA|TRBJ1-1|NA|TRBV27
CASSRHTANTEAFF
TGTGCCAGCAGTCGCCATACTGCAAACACTGAAGCTTTCTTT
>NA|TRBJ2-5|TRBD2|TRBV25-1
CASSESGGRDVRQTQYF
TGTGCCAGCAGTGAATCGGGGGGGCGGGACGTGAGGCAGACCCAGTACTTC
>once|TRBJ2-7|NA|TRBV19
CASSFLAAFAYEQYF
TGTGCCAGTAGTTTCCTGGCGGCGTTCGCCTACGAGCAGTACTTC
>NA|TRBJ1-5|NA|TRBV20-1
CSASSGASILSNQPQHF
TGCAGTGCTAGTAGCGGGGCATCAATTCTAAGCAATCAGCCCCAGCATTTT
>NA|TRBJ1-1|NA|TRBV6-5
CASSPRPGSEAFF
TGTGCCAGCAGCCCCAGGCCGGGATCTGAAGCTTTCTTT
>once|TRBJ1-5|NA|TRBV19
CASNQGRDQPQHF
TGTGCCAGTAATCAGGGCAGGGATCAGCCCCAGCATTTT
>NA|TRBJ2-5|TRBD2|TRBV6-5
CASSFGGAEETQYF
TGTGCCAGCAGTTTCGGGGGGGCGGAGGAGACCCAGTACTTC
>NA|TRBJ1-1|NA|TRBV2
CASSEGQGNTAFF
TGTGCCAGCAGTGAAGGGCAGGGCAACACTGCTTTCTTT
>few|TRBJ2-5|NA|TRBV10-3
CAISESRGETQYF
TGTGCCATCAGTGAGTCACGAGGGGAGACCCAGTACTTC
>once|TRBJ1-5|TRBD1|TRBV28
CASSLTGTNQPQHF
TGTGCCAGCAGTCTGACAGGGACCAATCAGCCCCAGCATTTT
>NA|TRBJ2-7|TRBD1|TRBV19
CASSNLGQGIYEQYF
TGTGCCAGTAGTAATTTGGGACAGGGGATCTACGAGCAGTACTTC
>NA|TRBJ2-3|NA|TRBV24-1
CATSTGFSTDTQYF
TGTGCCACCAGTACAGGGTTCAGCACAGATACGCAGTATTTT
>NA|TRBJ2-1|NA|TRBV5-1
CASSLTLAMNEQFF
TGCGCCAGCAGCCTAACTCTAGCGATGAATGAGCAGTTCTTC
>NA|TRBJ1-5|NA|TRBV28
CASSLGTINQPQHF
TGTGCCAGCAGTTTGGGGACAATCAATCAGCCCCAGCATTTT
>NA|TRBJ1-2|NA|TRBV25-1
CASSETQDGRSYGYTF
TGTGCCAGCAGTGAGACACAGGACGGTCGGAGCTATGGCTACACCTTC
>NA|TRBJ1-2|NA|TRBV2
CASSPTGLYGYTF
TGTGCCAGCAGTCCGACAGGCCTCTATGGCTACACCTTC
>once|TRBJ2-2|TRBD2|TRBV2
CASSTTSGGAGELFF
TGTGCCAGCAGCACGACTAGCGGGGGGGCCGGGGAGCTGTTTTTT
>NA|TRBJ1-5|NA|TRBV19
CASSGQGSQPQHF
TGTGCCAGTAGTGGGCAGGGGTCTCAGCCCCAGCATTTT
>once|TRBJ1-3|TRBD1|TRBV7-8
CASSRDRGGNTIYF
TGTGCCAGCAGCCGGGACAGGGGGGGAAACACCATATATTTT
>NA|TRBJ2-3|TRBD1|TRBV2
CASESTGFVTDTQYF
TGTGCCAGCGAATCGACAGGGTTTGTTACAGATACGCAGTATTTT
>NA|TRBJ2-3|NA|TRBV5-1
CASRFDGGPSQVTQYF
TGCGCCAGCAGATTTGACGGGGGGCCCTCCCAGGTAACGCAGTATTTT
>few|TRBJ1-4|TRBD1|TRBV5-6
CASSPLGQGELFF
TGTGCCAGCAGCCCTCTGGGACAGGGAGAACTGTTTTTT
>NA|TRBJ2-1|TRBD2|TRBV5-4
CASTRRGGSYNEQFF
TGTGCCAGCACCCGGCGCGGGGGCTCCTACAATGAGCAGTTCTTC
>NA|TRBJ1-2|TRBD1|TRBV27
CASSPQDFRTGGRYGYTF
TGTGCCAGCAGTCCACAAGATTTCCGGACAGGGGGAAGGTATGGCTACACCTTC
>NA|TRBJ1-4|NA|TRBV27
CASSLRAGEKLFF
TGTGCCAGCAGTCTCCGAGCGGGTGAGAAACTGTTTTTT
>NA|TRBJ2-7|TRBD2|TRBV5-1
CASSEGTSGGFEQYF
TGCGCCAGCAGCGAAGGGACTAGCGGGGGTTTCGAGCAGTACTTC
>NA|TRBJ1-1|NA|TRBV30
CAWSLVSTEAFF
TGTGCCTGGAGTCTGGTGAGTACTGAAGCTTTCTTT
>NA|TRBJ1-1|TRBD1|TRBV3-1/TRBV3-2
CASSLRTGALNTEAFF
TGTGCCAGCAGCCTTCGGACAGGGGCTCTGAACACTGAAGCTTTCTTT
>NA|TRBJ1-5|NA|TRBV18
CASSPAVSNQPQHF
TGTGCCAGCTCACCAGCAGTATCGAATCAGCCCCAGCATTTT
>few|TRBJ2-5|TRBD2|TRBV7-2
CASSSLAGGPGTQYF
TGTGCCAGCAGCTCACTAGCGGGGGGGCCCGGGACCCAGTACTTC
>NA|TRBJ1-5|TRBD1|TRBV19
CASHSLRGGGGHQPQHF
TGTGCCAGTCACTCATTACGGGGAGGAGGGGGCCATCAGCCCCAGCATTTT
>NA|TRBJ2-7|NA|TRBV10-3
CAISERQGGEQYF
TGTGCCATCAGTGAGAGACAGGGAGGCGAGCAGTACTTC
>NA|TRBJ1-4|NA|TRBV13
CASSLDRDNEKLFF
TGTGCCAGCAGCCTGGACAGAGATAATGAAAAACTGTTTTTT
>NA|TRBJ1-5|NA|TRBV5-1
CASSPNPGQTSPQHF
TGCGCCAGCAGCCCGAATCCTGGACAGACATCGCCCCAGCATTTT
>NA|TRBJ1-4|TRBD1|TRBV19
CASTVTGGDEKLFF
TGTGCCAGTACCGTGACAGGGGGCGATGAAAAACTGTTTTTT
>NA|TRBJ1-3|TRBD1|TRBV6-5
CASRPTGMGGNTIYF
TGTGCCAGCAGGCCGACAGGGATGGGTGGAAACACCATATATTTT
>NA|TRBJ2-5|TRBD2|TRBV5-1
CASSQGLAGGQETQYF
TGCGCCAGCAGCCAGGGACTAGCGGGGGGACAAGAGACCCAGTACTTC
>NA|TRBJ1-1|NA|TRBV5-1
CASSLGTTVGVYTEAFF
TGCGCCAGCAGCTTGGGAACGACAGTTGGGGTGTACACTGAAGCTTTCTTT
>NA|TRBJ2-1|TRBD2|TRBV15
CATSRDSGTPNEQFF
TGTGCCACCAGCAGAGATAGCGGGACCCCCAATGAGCAGTTCTTC
>NA|TRBJ2-1|TRBD2|TRBV14
CASSQLGGARNEQFF
TGTGCCAGCAGCCAACTCGGGGGGGCCCGAAATGAGCAGTTCTTC
>NA|TRBJ1-4|TRBD1|TRBV14
CASSQSRDRINEKLFF
TGTGCCAGCAGCCAATCCCGGGACAGGATAAATGAAAAACTGTTTTTT
>NA|TRBJ2-1|TRBD2|TRBV7-9
CASSLSLAKYNEQFF
TGTGCCAGCAGCTTGTCACTAGCGAAGTACAATGAGCAGTTCTTC
>few|TRBJ1-1|TRBD1|TRBV7-9
CASSSDRVEDTEAFF
TGTGCCAGCAGCTCGGACAGGGTGGAGGACACTGAAGCTTTCTTT
>NA|TRBJ1-2|NA|TRBV30
CAWGRGREGYTF
TGTGCCTGGGGGCGAGGGCGCGAAGGCTACACCTTC
>NA|TRBJ2-1|NA|TRBV3-1/TRBV3-2
CASSKVVRAGEQFF
TGTGCCAGCAGCAAGGTGGTTAGGGCGGGTGAGCAGTTCTTC
>few|TRBJ1-1|NA|TRBV18
CASSPSGMGTEAFF
TGTGCCAGCTCACCATCAGGGATGGGTACTGAAGCTTTCTTT
>NA|TRBJ2-1|TRBD2|TRBV7-3
CASSLGTSGGNEQFF
TGTGCCAGCAGCCTAGGGACTAGCGGGGGCAATGAGCAGTTCTTC
>NA|TRBJ1-4|TRBD1|TRBV3-1/TRBV3-2
CASTLSGTGSEKLFF
TGTGCCAGCACCCTATCCGGGACAGGGAGTGAAAAACTGTTTTTT
>NA|TRBJ2-2|NA|TRBV10-3
CAISELDKASNTGELFF
TGTGCCATCAGTGAGTTAGACAAGGCATCGAACACCGGGGAGCTGTTTTTT
>NA|TRBJ1-5|NA|TRBV6-5
CASSQAGGQPQHF
TGTGCCAGCAGCCAGGCGGGGGGTCAGCCCCAGCATTTT